This T cell receptor (beta chain) appears in the sequencing data of a study of T cell repertoires in cytomegalovirus infection. Background on the study: Matching HLA type and CMV infection were both indicated by public TCR beta signatures. Findings of the study overall: Within the response measured ex vivo, HLA-C-restricted CMV-specific TCR beta clonotypes were dominant. Based on cumulative public TCR beta family frequency, carriers of CMV plus the relevant HLA were identified.

TCRdb ran MiXCR on the reads and lists one entry per CDR3 protein. The sample includes over 300,000 distinct CDR3 sequences, 15% to 20% seen only once; the top ten take about 12%. Per the germline V gene, CDR1 is SGHVS and CDR2 is FNYEAQ. The CDR3 spans 16 residues. Trimming took off 2 bases at V and 4 bases at J, with 15 bases between the two ends. Concerning this clonotype itself: Antigen: not known.

The clonotype originates from a human donor in good health (CMV status not recorded). Some clones in this sample may be carry-over from other donors' samples. Specimen: PBMCs. The chain combines TRBV7-6 with TRBJ2-1; no clear D. CDR3 amino acids: CASSLNFRPSYNEQFF. In DNA form, the CDR3 reads TGTGCCAGCAGCTTAAACTTCAGGCCTTCATACAATGAGCAGTTCTTC. The variable domain in full, completed from reference TRBV7-6 and TRBJ2-1, reads GAGVSQSPRYKVTKRGQDVALRCDPISGHVSLYWYRQALGQGPEFLTYFNYEAQQDKSGLPNDRFSAERPEGSISTLTIQRTEQRDSAMYRCASSLNFRPSYNEQFFGPGTRLTVL.